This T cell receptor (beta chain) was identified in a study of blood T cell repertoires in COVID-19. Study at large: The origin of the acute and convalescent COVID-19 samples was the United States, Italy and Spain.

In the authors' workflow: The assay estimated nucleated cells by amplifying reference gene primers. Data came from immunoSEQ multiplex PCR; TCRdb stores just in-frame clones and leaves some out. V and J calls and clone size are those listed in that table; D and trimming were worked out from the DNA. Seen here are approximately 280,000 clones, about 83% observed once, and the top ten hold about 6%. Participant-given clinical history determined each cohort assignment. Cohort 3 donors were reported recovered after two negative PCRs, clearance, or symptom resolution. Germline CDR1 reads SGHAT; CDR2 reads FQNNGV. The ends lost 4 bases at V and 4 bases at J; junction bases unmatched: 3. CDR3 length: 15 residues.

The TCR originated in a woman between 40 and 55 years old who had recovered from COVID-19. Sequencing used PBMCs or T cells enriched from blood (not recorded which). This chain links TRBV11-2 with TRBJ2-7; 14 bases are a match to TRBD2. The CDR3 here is CASSSTSGRVYEQYF. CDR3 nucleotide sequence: TGTGCCAGCAGCTCGACTAGCGGGAGGGTGTACGAGCAGTACTTC.